This TCR beta chain appears in the sequencing data of a study of blood T cell repertoires in COVID-19. Study summary: Collection of acute and convalescent COVID-19 samples took place in the United States, Italy and Spain.

V was trimmed by 4 bases and J by 4 bases, leaving 11 bases between them. Per germline, CDR1 LNHDA and CDR2 SQIVND (reference sequence). This CDR3 has 14 amino acids. Data came from immunoSEQ multiplex PCR; TCRdb stores just in-frame clones and leaves some out. The sample lists a few hundred thousand clones, around 81% occurring once. Sequenced: PBMCs or T cells enriched from blood (not recorded which). This clonotype was sampled from a man under 40 with acute COVID-19. The J gene is TRBJ1-3, the V gene TRBV19; D call uncertain. The CDR3 nucleotides are TGTGCCAGTAGTAATCCGGGATCGGGAAACACCATATATTTT. Amino acid sequence: CASSNPGSGNTIYF.